The clone carrying this T cell receptor beta chain was counted a few times. Antigen: not known. CDR3 length equals 13 residues. Trimming shortened V by 3 bases and J by 7 bases, and 12 bases separated the two germline ends. Germline V gives CDR1 MNHNS, CDR2 SASEGT. The sample is drawn from a study of T cell repertoires in cytomegalovirus infection. TCRdb reanalysed the reads using MiXCR and keeps one entry per CDR3 protein. The data hold about 900,000 distinct CDR3 sequences, with approximately 31% observed a single time. This receptor was obtained from a human donor in good health (CMV status not recorded). Some clones in this sample may be carry-over from other donors' samples. The chain employs TRBV6-1 and TRBJ1-1, with D hard to call. The sample here was cultured CD8+ T cells from PBMCs, taken from culture after CMV antigen stimulation. This CDR3 is CASSDGVLNEAFF. CDR3 nucleotides: TGTGCCAGCAGTGACGGGGTGTTAAATGAAGCTTTCTTT.